Each of the 9 T cell receptor beta chains below was sequenced from the same sample in a study of T cell repertoires in cytomegalovirus infection. Each CDR3 protein gets one entry after TCRdb re-called the reads with MiXCR. The sample yields a few hundred thousand distinct CDR3 sequences, 15% to 20% seen once. Sequencing was done on a sample of PBMCs. All receptors derive from a human donor in good health (CMV status not recorded). Some clones in this sample may be carry-over from other donors' samples.

The CDR3 region is CASSARVFSQYF. The CDR3 nucleotides are TGTGCCAGCAGTGCACGGGTTTTTTCGCAGTATTTT. This chain connects TRBV6-2 or TRBV6-3 to TRBJ2-3, with no clear D. The CDR3 sequence is 12 residues long. CDR1 and CDR2 (germline): MNHEY, SVGEGT. Between the trimmed V and J ends, which lost 5 bases and 10 bases, there was a span of 13 bases.

This clonotype was picked up many times. CDR3 residues: CASSLDGGPQHF. In DNA form, the CDR3 reads TGTGCCAGCAGCTTAGATGGGGGGCCCCAGCATTTT. J is TRBJ1-5 and V is TRBV7-6, with D tentatively TRBD1 (5 bases). V was clipped by 1 base and J by 9 bases, with 7 bases between them. From germline, CDR1 is SGHVS and CDR2 FNYEAQ. CDR3 size: 12 residues. The full variable domain, its missing parts supplied by reference TRBV7-6 and TRBJ1-5, is GAGVSQSPRYKVTKRGQDVALRCDPISGHVSLYWYRQALGQGPEFLTYFNYEAQQDKSGLPNDRFSAERPEGSISTLTIQRTEQRDSAMYRCASSLDGGPQHFGDGTRLSIL.

This clonotype has only a few counts. The rearrangement joins TRBV10-3 to TRBJ1-5; D is perhaps TRBD1 (5 bases). The germline V gene encodes CDR1 ENHRY and CDR2 SYGVKD. This CDR3 region has 14 residues. V dropped 3 bases and J dropped 3 bases, with 9 bases sitting between them. CDR3 DNA: TGTGCCATCAGTGAATTGGGGACCAATCAGCCCCAGCATTTT. Protein: CAISELGTNQPQHF.

This clonotype came up a few times. The gene calls are TRBV2 and TRBJ2-7, with 7 bases fitting TRBD1. Per the germline V gene, CDR1 is SNHLY and CDR2 is FYNNEI. There are 16 residues in the CDR3. V shed 7 bases and J 0 bases; nucleotides not matched to a gene: 12. The chain's CDR3 is CASNVSPGTVSYEQYF. The CDR3 DNA follows: TGTGCCAGCAACGTGAGTCCCGGGACAGTCTCCTACGAGCAGTACTTC. Full variable domain (outside the CDR3, taken from reference TRBV2 and TRBJ2-7): EPEVTQTPSHQVTQMGQEVILRCVPISNHLYFYWYRQILGQKVEFLVSFYNNEISEKSEIFDDQFSVERPDGSNFTLKIRSTKLEDSAMYFCASNVSPGTVSYEQYFGPGTRLTVT.

Only a few counts were recorded for this clonotype. This rearrangement joins TRBV14 to TRBJ2-2; 11 bases are a match to TRBD1. The CDR3 length is 20 residues. V was clipped by 1 base and J by 0 bases; unmatched bases: 10. Germline V gives CDR1 SGHDN, CDR2 FVKESK. The CDR3 DNA reads TGTGCCAGCAGCCAAGGAGGGACAGGGGGTTCTCTCGCGAACACCGGGGAGCTGTTTTTT. The encoded protein is CASSQGGTGGSLANTGELFF.

This clonotype was counted many times. V usage is TRBV12-3 or TRBV12-4 and J usage is TRBJ2-1; D might be TRBD2 (7 bases). CDR3 size: 15 residues. The V gene lost 8 bases and the J gene lost 2 bases, with 16 bases spanning the gap. CDR3 coding DNA: TGTGCCAGCCACCTAGGGGGGGGACCCTACAATGAGCAGTTCTTC. Residues: CASHLGGGPYNEQFF.

The sample holds many counts of this clonotype. The chain combines TRBV7-2 with TRBJ1-6; possible D gene TRBD1, 5 bases. The CDR3 loop spans 14 amino acids. V dropped 3 bases and J dropped 8 bases, with 11 bases sitting between them. CDR1 is SGHTA, CDR2 FQGNSA, per germline. The CDR3 here is CASSLGVGDSPLHF. CDR3 nucleotides: TGTGCCAGCAGCTTGGGGGTAGGGGATTCACCCCTCCACTTT.

This clonotype was recorded many times. V and J are TRBV2 and TRBJ1-2, with D unclear. Trimming shortened V by 0 bases and J by 2 bases, and 4 bases separated the two germline ends. Germline CDR1 SNHLY, CDR2 FYNNEI. The CDR3 spans 13 residues. CDR3 region: CASSEAGNYGYTF. CDR3 in DNA: TGTGCCAGCAGTGAAGCCGGGAACTATGGCTACACCTTC.

The chain recombines TRBV7-3 with TRBJ2-3; 8 nucleotides agree with TRBD2. The ends lost 5 bases at V and 6 bases at J; junction bases unmatched: 7. CDR1 and CDR2 from the germline V gene are SGHTA and FQGTGA. The CDR3 contains 14 residues. CDR3 DNA: TGTGCCAGCAGCCCAAAGCCTAGCGGGGATACGCAGTATTTT. Translating gives CASSPKPSGDTQYF.